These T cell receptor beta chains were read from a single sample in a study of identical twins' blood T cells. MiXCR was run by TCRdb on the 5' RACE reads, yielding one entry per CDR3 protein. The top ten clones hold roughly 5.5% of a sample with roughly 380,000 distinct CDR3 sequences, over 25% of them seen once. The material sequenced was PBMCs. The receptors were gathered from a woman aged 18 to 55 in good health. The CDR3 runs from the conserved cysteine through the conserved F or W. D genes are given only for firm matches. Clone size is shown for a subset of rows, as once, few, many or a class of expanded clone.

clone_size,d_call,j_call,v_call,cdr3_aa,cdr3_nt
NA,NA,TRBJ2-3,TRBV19,CASSPRGSSNTQYF,TGTGCCAGTAGTCCTAGGGGAAGTTCGAATACGCAGTATTTT
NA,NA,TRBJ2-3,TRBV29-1,CSVRGWPGTDTQYF,TGCAGCGTGCGCGGGTGGCCCGGAACAGATACGCAGTATTTT
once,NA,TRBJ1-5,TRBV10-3,CAIKGSGGNQPQHF,TGTGCCATCAAGGGCTCGGGTGGTAATCAGCCCCAGCATTTT
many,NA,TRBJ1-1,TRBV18,CASSPGPSSTEAFF,TGTGCCAGCTCACCAGGCCCTTCCAGCACTGAAGCTTTCTTT
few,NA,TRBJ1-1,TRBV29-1,CSSRGGVNTEAFF,TGCAGCTCCCGGGGGGGAGTGAACACTGAAGCTTTCTTT
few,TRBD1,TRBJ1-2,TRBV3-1,CASSPTGGEVRGYTF,TGTGCCAGCAGTCCTACAGGGGGAGAAGTGAGGGGCTACACCTTC
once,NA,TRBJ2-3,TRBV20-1,CSASIARGDTQYF,TGCAGTGCTAGTATCGCAAGAGGGGATACGCAGTATTTT
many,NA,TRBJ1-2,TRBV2,CASSQQGSYGYTF,TGTGCCAGCAGCCAACAGGGTAGCTATGGCTACACCTTC
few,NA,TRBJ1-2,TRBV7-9,CASSLQPYGYTF,TGTGCCAGCAGCCTTCAACCCTATGGCTACACCTTC
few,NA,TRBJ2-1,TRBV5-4,CASSLERAEQFF,TGTGCCAGCAGCTTGGAGAGAGCTGAGCAGTTCTTC
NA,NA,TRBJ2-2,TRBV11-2,CASSLVGVSGELFF,TGTGCCAGCAGCTTAGTGGGAGTGTCCGGGGAGCTGTTTTTT
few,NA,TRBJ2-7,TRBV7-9,CASSPGGRSFQYF,TGTGCCAGCAGCCCTGGGGGGAGGTCCTTCCAGTACTTC
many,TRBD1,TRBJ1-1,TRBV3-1,CASSQENTGTANHRARKEAFF,TGTGCCAGCAGCCAAGAGAACACCGGGACAGCGAATCACCGAGCTAGGAAGGAAGCTTTCTTT
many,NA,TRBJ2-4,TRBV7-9,CASSEGYTKNIQYF,TGTGCCAGCAGCGAAGGCTACACCAAAAACATTCAGTACTTC
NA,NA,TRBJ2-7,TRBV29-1,CSVRSPNEQYF,TGCAGCGTCAGGTCCCCCAACGAGCAGTACTTC
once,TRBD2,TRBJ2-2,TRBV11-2,CASSFLAGIPNTGELFF,TGTGCCAGCAGCTTCCTAGCGGGGATACCGAACACCGGGGAGCTGTTTTTT
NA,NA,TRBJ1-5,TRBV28,CAGSLYRQPQHF,TGTGCCGGCAGTTTATATCGGCAGCCCCAGCATTTT
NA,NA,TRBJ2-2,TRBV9,CASSVAFPYTGELFF,TGTGCCAGCAGCGTTGCCTTCCCGTACACCGGGGAGCTGTTTTTT
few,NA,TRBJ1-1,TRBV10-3,CAIRDGATDTEAFF,TGTGCCATCAGGGACGGAGCGACAGACACTGAAGCTTTCTTT
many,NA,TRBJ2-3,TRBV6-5,CASSPLDYHTDTQYF,TGTGCCAGCAGCCCGTTGGACTACCACACAGATACGCAGTATTTT
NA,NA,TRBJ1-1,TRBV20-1,CSTNHGKEAFF,TGCAGTACCAACCACGGAAAGGAAGCTTTCTTT
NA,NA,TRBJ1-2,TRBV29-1,CSVDEEGSGNYGYTF,TGCAGCGTTGATGAGGAAGGGTCAGGGAACTATGGCTACACCTTC
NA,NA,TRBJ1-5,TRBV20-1,CSAEDGFDNQPQHF,TGCAGTGCTGAGGACGGCTTCGACAATCAGCCCCAGCATTTT
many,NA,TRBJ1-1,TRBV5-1,CASSFLTENTEAFF,TGCGCCAGCAGCTTCCTGACAGAGAACACTGAAGCTTTCTTT
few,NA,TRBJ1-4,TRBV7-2,CASSLFPQGREKLFF,TGTGCCAGCAGCTTATTCCCACAGGGTAGAGAAAAACTGTTTTTT
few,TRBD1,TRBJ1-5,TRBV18,CASSPPEGTGGQPQHF,TGTGCCAGCTCACCTCCCGAGGGGACAGGGGGGCAGCCCCAGCATTTT
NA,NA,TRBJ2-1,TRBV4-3,CASSQAPGQQFF,TGCGCCAGCAGCCAAGCTCCCGGACAACAGTTCTTC
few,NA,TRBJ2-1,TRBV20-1,CSANPPVGRNEQFF,TGCAGTGCTAACCCCCCGGTAGGGAGGAATGAGCAGTTCTTC
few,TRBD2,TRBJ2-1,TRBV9,CASSVVISGRWNEQFF,TGTGCCAGCAGCGTAGTAATTAGCGGGAGGTGGAATGAGCAGTTCTTC
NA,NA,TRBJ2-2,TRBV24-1,CATSDPKEDTGELFF,TGTGCCACCAGTGATCCTAAAGAGGACACCGGGGAGCTGTTTTTT
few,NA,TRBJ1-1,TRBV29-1,CSVSHEAEAFF,TGCAGCGTTTCCCACGAGGCGGAAGCTTTCTTT
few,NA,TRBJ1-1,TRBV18,CASSPWAERTEAFF,TGTGCCAGCTCACCTTGGGCGGAGAGGACTGAAGCTTTCTTT
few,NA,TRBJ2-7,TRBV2,CASSVAYEQYF,TGTGCCAGCAGCGTAGCCTACGAGCAGTACTTC
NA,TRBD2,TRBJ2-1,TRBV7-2,CASGTSGIEQFF,TGTGCCAGCGGGACTAGCGGGATCGAGCAGTTCTTC
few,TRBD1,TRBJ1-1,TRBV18,CASSPRLGGLDTEAFF,TGTGCCAGCTCACCACGCTTAGGGGGCCTAGACACTGAAGCTTTCTTT
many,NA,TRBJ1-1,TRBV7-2,CASIKAEYTEAFF,TGTGCCAGCATTAAAGCGGAGTACACTGAAGCTTTCTTT
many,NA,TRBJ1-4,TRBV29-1,CSCRDTGTNEKLFF,TGCAGCTGTAGGGACACCGGTACTAATGAAAAACTGTTTTTT
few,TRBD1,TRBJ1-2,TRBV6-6,CASSRGQGATSYGCTF,TGTGCCAGCAGTCGGGGACAGGGGGCTACCAGCTATGGCTGCACCTTC
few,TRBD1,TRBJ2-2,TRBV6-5,CASSRDRRGTGELFF,TGTGCCAGCAGTCGGGACAGGAGAGGGACCGGGGAGCTGTTTTTT
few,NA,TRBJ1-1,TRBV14,CASGTMNTEAFF,TGTGCCAGTGGAACTATGAACACTGAAGCTTTCTTT
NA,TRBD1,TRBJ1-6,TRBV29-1,CSVDRDRGQVYNSPLHF,TGCAGCGTAGACCGGGACAGGGGGCAGGTCTATAATTCACCCCTCCACTTT
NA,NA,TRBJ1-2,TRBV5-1,CASSYQGHGYTF,TGCGCCAGCAGCTACCAGGGGCATGGCTACACCTTC
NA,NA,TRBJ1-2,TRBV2,CASRWYGYTF,TGTGCCAGCAGGTGGTATGGCTACACCTTC
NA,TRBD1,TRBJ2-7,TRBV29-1,CSFSGTGHPYEQYF,TGCAGCTTCTCCGGGACAGGGCACCCCTACGAGCAGTACTTC
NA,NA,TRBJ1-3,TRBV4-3,CASSRPGGSGNTIYF,TGCGCCAGCAGCCGCCCTGGGGGATCTGGAAACACCATATATTTT
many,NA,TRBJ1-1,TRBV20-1,CSARDQRHGNTEAFF,TGCAGTGCTAGAGATCAGCGGCACGGGAACACTGAAGCTTTCTTT
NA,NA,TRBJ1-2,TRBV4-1,CASSQGYPANYGYTF,TGCGCCAGCAGCCAAGGTTACCCAGCTAACTATGGCTACACCTTC
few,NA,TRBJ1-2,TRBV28,CASNWANYGYTF,TGTGCCAGCAATTGGGCCAACTATGGCTACACCTTC
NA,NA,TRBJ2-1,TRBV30,CAWSYRGEQFF,TGTGCCTGGAGTTATAGGGGTGAGCAGTTCTTC
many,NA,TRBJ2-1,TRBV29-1,CSAFDHSNEQFF,TGCAGCGCCTTCGACCACTCGAATGAGCAGTTCTTC
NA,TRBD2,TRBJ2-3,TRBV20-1,CSARDRLAGGTQYF,TGCAGTGCTAGAGATCGCCTAGCGGGGGGTACGCAGTATTTT
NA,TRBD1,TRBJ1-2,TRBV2,CASSEDRGRVF,TGTGCCAGCAGTGAGGACAGGGGTCGGGTCTTC
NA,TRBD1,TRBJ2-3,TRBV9,CASSGVRTGGTDTQYF,TGTGCCAGCAGTGGGGTAAGGACAGGAGGAACAGATACGCAGTATTTT
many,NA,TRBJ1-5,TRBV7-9,CASSLGQHNQPQHF,TGTGCCAGCAGCTTAGGACAGCACAATCAGCCCCAGCATTTT
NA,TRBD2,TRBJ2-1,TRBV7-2,CASRPQGLAVYNEQFF,TGTGCCAGCAGGCCACAGGGACTAGCGGTGTACAATGAGCAGTTCTTC